This T cell receptor beta chain is drawn from a study of blood T cell repertoires in COVID-19 (dated by TCRdb to between 2020 and 2021). In terms of the full investigation: The collaborator samples originated in the United States, Italy and Spain and spanned the acute and convalescent phases of COVID-19. The material from the prospective study consisted of cDNA or gDNA derived from T cells, B-cell-depleted T cells, or PBMCs. The dataset comprised deeply sampled blood TCRbeta repertoires from subjects exposed to, actively infected with, or recovered from COVID-19. The repertoires were made available in a free public database intended to serve as a resource for research on the immune response to SARS-CoV-2. Samples came from the ongoing ImmuneRACE study (first 160 participants) plus 1,254 subjects from 6 global collaborators. The sample metadata nearly always contained a de-identified subject ID, COVID-19 status, age in years and sex. Where available, HLA class I and class II types were obtained from metadata supplied by the sample provider rather than from assay-based typing.

What the study reported, not specific to this receptor: How much clinical and demographic metadata was included differed by source and by participant, and the metadata was provided uncurated.

A word on this clone: No antigen is known for it. Per-base quality was not reported, and no clone a single base away is much larger than it.

One collaborating source in Seattle enrolled patients while the patients were actively infected and followed the patients over time throughout the course of disease. Collaborating institutions collected whole blood in K2EDTA tubes following their own protocols. Collaborator samples were shipped for TCRbeta analysis as frozen whole blood, isolated PBMCs, or DNA extracted from either sample type. The immunoSEQ Assay, a bias-controlled multiplex PCR, was used to amplify TCRbeta CDR3 regions from genomic DNA. Per the authors' processing: Within the assay, amplification of reference gene primers was used to estimate how many nucleated cells each sample contained. Sequence reads were collapsed and filtered to measure the absolute abundance of every unique TCRbeta CDR3 rearrangement. For each sample, productive Simpson clonality was calculated as the square root of Simpson's diversity index across productive rearrangements. As stored in TCRdb, this immuneACCESS dataset retains in-frame rearrangements with V and J assigned. A fraction of the clones does not appear; measured against another copy, unresolved V genes explain less than half of the discrepancy, and the remainder lacks a known reason. That table is the source of V, J and clone size, and D and trimming were worked out from the DNA. Within this sample are 250,000 to 300,000 clones, with about 87% of them counted one time only. Roughly 6.3% of the sample rests with the top ten.

Counted from cysteine to phenylalanine, this CDR3 has 16 amino acids. Kept here is only the CDR3 DNA, which spans 48 bases and is read in frame from base 1. The germline V gene encodes CDR1 LNHDA and CDR2 SQIVND (reference sequence). Deletion took 3 bases off V and 0 bases off J, with a span of 12 bases between the germline ends. The TCR originated in a woman in her 50s with COVID-19, enrolled during active disease. Sequenced: peripheral blood. The receptor chain draws on TRBV19 and TRBJ2-1; confidence is insufficient to name the D gene. The nucleotides read TGTGCCAGTAGTATCGGTCGGTCTAGCTCCTACAATGAGCAGTTCTTC. Its protein reads: CASSIGRSSSYNEQFF.